These 29 T cell receptor beta chains were sequenced from one sample in a study of identical twins. TCRdb processed the 5' RACE reads anew with MiXCR; each CDR3 protein has one entry. Of some 500,000 distinct CDR3 sequences listed, less than 25% are singletons. Another study also made use of these data, one on T cells expressing NK-cell markers.

Material for sequencing was CD4+ T cells sorted from blood. The receptors originated from a woman in her late teens or twenties in good health.

This clonotype was counted between two and nine times. The chain joins TRBV5-1 to TRBJ2-1, with unresolved D. Per the germline V gene, CDR1 is SGHRS and CDR2 is YFSETQ. This CDR3 region has 12 residues. Trimming took 4 bases from V and 10 from J, leaving 12 bases between them. Here the CDR3 reads CASSAGSWEQFF. CDR3 bases: TGCGCCAGCAGCGCAGGAAGCTGGGAGCAGTTCTTC.

CDR3 sequence (DNA): TGTGCCAGCAGCGGCCGGGGCAGCGTTAACACAGATACGCAGTATTTT. Amino acids: CASSGRGSVNTDTQYF. J is TRBJ2-3 and V is TRBV5-5; D might be TRBD1 or TRBD2, each matching 5 bases. Trimming removed 4 bases at V and 2 bases at J, with 17 bases between. This CDR3 is built from 16 residues. Per germline, CDR1 SGHKS and CDR2 YYEKEE (reference sequence).

This clonotype has more than one count but fewer than ten. V and J are TRBV5-4 and TRBJ1-2; 8 nucleotides match TRBD1. CDR1 is SGHNT and CDR2 is YYREEE in the germline V gene (reference sequence). V shed 3 bases, J shed 6 bases, and the junction held 10 bases outside the gene matches. This CDR3 has 15 amino acids. In nucleotides, the CDR3 is TGTGCCAGCAGCTGGAAGGACAGGGAAGCGCATGGCTACACCTTC. Translating gives CASSWKDREAHGYTF. Full variable domain (missing parts from reference TRBV5-4 and TRBJ1-2): ETGVTQSPTHLIKTRGQQVTLRCSSQSGHNTVSWYQQALGQGPQFIFQYYREEENGRGNFPPRFSGLQFPNYSSELNVNALELDDSALYLCASSWKDREAHGYTFGSGTRLTVV.

V gene TRBV6-1 combines with J gene TRBJ1-6; TRBD1 matches at 7 bases. The J segment lost 7 bases and the V segment lost 3 bases, leaving 6 bases of the junction unmatched. Germline-derived CDR1 and CDR2 are MNHNS and SASEGT. The CDR3 has 15 residues. This CDR3 is CASSDPGTANSPLHF. Here the CDR3 DNA reads TGTGCCAGCAGTGACCCCGGGACAGCAAATTCACCCCTCCACTTT.

This chain uses TRBV18 with TRBJ2-1, with D possibly matching TRBD2 (6 bases). The CDR3 spans 14 residues. Germline V CDR1 and CDR2: KGHSH, LQKENI. With 3 bases removed from V and 6 bases from J, the gap between germline ends came to 12 bases. This chain's CDR3 is CASSPGDFVNEQFF. The CDR3 DNA is TGTGCCAGCTCACCGGGGGACTTCGTCAATGAGCAGTTCTTC.

This clonotype occurred a few times. The rearrangement links TRBV7-9 to TRBJ1-2; D is undetermined. With 6 bases removed from V and 8 bases from J, the gap between germline ends came to 16 bases. This CDR3 is 13 amino acids long. Germline lookup yields CDR1 SEHNR and CDR2 FQNEAQ (reference sequence). This CDR3 is CASSQTEFGGYTF. The CDR3 DNA is TGTGCCAGCAGTCAAACCGAGTTCGGGGGCTACACCTTC.

The chain carries TRBV4-2 and TRBJ2-3; 8 nucleotides agree with TRBD2. V lost 5 bases, J lost 6 bases, and 10 bases stayed unmatched. Germline V gene sequence: CDR1 LGHNA, CDR2 YNFKEQ. CDR3 length: 15 amino acids. In DNA form, the CDR3 reads TGTGCCAGCAGCTCCCGAGCGGGAGCTACGGATACGCAGTATTTT. This gives the protein CASSSRAGATDTQYF.

In its sample, this clonotype was seen a few times. This sequence joins TRBV20-1 and TRBJ1-1; 7 bases map to TRBD1. Losses at the gene ends were 6 bases for V and 1 base for J; bases not matched to a gene: 5. CDR1 is DFQATT, CDR2 SNEGSKA, per germline (reference sequence). The CDR3 runs to 13 residues. The chain's CDR3 is CSAPQGPNTEAFF. CDR3 coding DNA: TGCAGTGCGCCACAGGGGCCGAACACTGAAGCTTTCTTT.

This clonotype was counted only a few times. The chain has TRBV25-1 and TRBJ2-5, with TRBD2 matching over 8 bases. Germline assignment: CDR1 MGHDK and CDR2 SYGVNS. V lost 1 base and J lost 7; bases outside the gene matches: 11. This CDR3 is built from 16 residues. For the CDR3, the DNA is TGTGCCAGCAGTGAATTGGGTAGCGGGGATCCTTCGACCCAGTACTTC. Its translation is CASSELGSGDPSTQYF. Together with reference TRBV25-1 and TRBJ2-5, the CDR3 gives the full variable domain: EADIYQTPRYLVIGTGKKITLECSQTMGHDKMYWYQQDPGMELHLIHYSYGVNSTEKGDLSSESTVSRIRTEHFPLTLESARPSHTSQYLCASSELGSGDPSTQYFGPGTRLLVL.

In its sample, this clonotype was seen a few times. The rearrangement links TRBV2 to TRBJ1-2; the D is unclear. This CDR3 spans 13 amino acids. Germline values: CDR1 SNHLY, CDR2 FYNNEI. Trimming took off 7 bases at V and 5 bases at J, with 14 bases between the two ends. This CDR3 is CASNGRTKYGYTF. CDR3 bases: TGTGCCAGCAACGGCAGGACGAAATATGGCTACACCTTC.

This chain joins TRBV10-3 and TRBJ1-1, with 8 bases matching TRBD1. The CDR3 consists of 13 residues. V lost 5 bases, J lost 5 bases, and 4 bases stayed unmatched. Germline loops: CDR1 ENHRY, CDR2 SYGVKD. CDR3 nucleotide sequence: TGTGCCATCAGTACAGGGGGAGCAACTGAAGCTTTCTTT. Amino acids: CAISTGGATEAFF.

There are a few counts of this clonotype. In DNA form, the CDR3 reads TGTGCCAGCAGTTACGGGCTAGCGGGAGACGGGGAGCTGTTTTTT. This translates into CASSYGLAGDGELFF. The rearrangement joins TRBV6-5 to TRBJ2-2; the match to TRBD2 covers 10 bases. Trimming took 2 bases from V and 7 from J; bases not matched to a gene: 4. The CDR3 has 15 residues. CDR1 is MNHEY and CDR2 is SVGAGI in the germline V gene.

Notes on this clonotype: A much bigger clone sits one base away, suggesting this may be a read error. The chain has TRBV29-1 and TRBJ2-1; D call uncertain. From germline, CDR1 is SQVTM and CDR2 ANQGSEA. This CDR3 spans 9 amino acids. V lost 4 bases and J lost 8, with 3 bases in between. In DNA form, the CDR3 reads TGCAGCGTTGGCGATGAGCAGTTCTTC. This gives the protein CSVGDEQFF.

This clonotype was seen more than once but under ten times. This rearrangement joins TRBV27 to TRBJ1-4, with D perhaps matching TRBD1 (5 bases). The V gene lost 5 bases and the J gene lost 3 bases, with 13 bases spanning the gap. Germline V gene lookup returns CDR1 MNHEY and CDR2 SMNVEV (reference sequence). The CDR3 length is 15 residues. CDR3 protein: CASSPRDRPNEKLFF. In DNA, the CDR3 is TGTGCCAGCAGTCCGAGGGACCGACCTAATGAAAAACTGTTTTTT.

The chain recombines TRBV6-1 with TRBJ1-6, with 7 bases matching TRBD1. V was pared by 2 bases and J by 8 bases, with 3 bases of the junction left unmatched. The germline gives CDR1 MNHNS, CDR2 SASEGT. The CDR3 has 14 residues. The CDR3 nucleotides are TGTGCCAGCAGTGAATGGGACAGAGATTCACCCCTCCACTTT. Translation: CASSEWDRDSPLHF.

The chain has TRBV6-2 or TRBV6-3 and TRBJ2-1; either TRBD1 or TRBD2 may fit D (5 bases each). The germline V and J ends were trimmed by 5 bases and 5 bases, with 16 bases remaining between them. This CDR3 region has 15 residues. CDR1 and CDR2 from the germline V gene are MNHEY and SVGEGT. CDR3 nucleotides: TGTGCCAGCAGTAAGGGACCCTACCCCAACAATGAGCAGTTCTTC. Its translation: CASSKGPYPNNEQFF.

This clonotype was counted between two and nine times. This chain joins TRBV2 and TRBJ2-1; D uncertain. The germline CDR1 and CDR2 sequences are SNHLY and FYNNEI. V was clipped by 4 bases and J by 4 bases, with 5 bases between them. This CDR3 is built from 12 residues. Here the CDR3 DNA reads TGTGCCAGCAGTGCCAGGTACAATGAGCAGTTCTTC. Translating gives CASSARYNEQFF.

This clonotype was detected only a few times. This chain joins TRBV7-9 and TRBJ1-2; D is uncertain. The CDR3 is 13 amino acids. V dropped 0 bases and J dropped 7 bases, with 9 bases sitting between them. CDR1 and CDR2 (germline): SEHNR, FQNEAQ (reference sequence). CDR3 residues: CASSLAGNGGYTF. CDR3 DNA: TGTGCCAGCAGCTTAGCTGGGAATGGTGGCTACACCTTC.

The chain recombines TRBV3-1 with TRBJ1-2, with no clear D. The CDR3 consists of 14 residues. CDR1 and CDR2 (germline): LGHDT, YNNKEL (reference sequence). Between the trimmed V and J ends, which lost 6 bases and 4 bases, there was a span of 15 bases. The CDR3 protein is CASSLNKNLYGYTF. CDR3 sequence (DNA): TGTGCCAGCAGTCTTAACAAGAACCTCTATGGCTACACCTTC.

This rearrangement joins TRBV14 to TRBJ2-6; 10 bases agree with TRBD1. In germline, CDR1 is SGHDN, CDR2 FVKESK. The CDR3 is 19 amino acids. The J segment lost 1 base and the V segment lost 4 bases, leaving 10 bases of the junction unmatched. The CDR3 DNA sequence: TGTGCCAGCAGCCCCCTGGGGGACAGGGGACCTTCTGGGGCCAACGTCCTGACTTTC. This gives the protein CASSPLGDRGPSGANVLTF.

This clonotype was counted only a few times. The chain couples TRBV12-3 or TRBV12-4 to TRBJ2-7, with TRBD1 matching over 8 bases. V lost 7 bases and J lost 2; bases outside the gene matches: 7. This CDR3 is built from 14 residues. CDR3: CASTIRDRPYEQYF. The CDR3 nucleotides are TGTGCCAGCACGATCCGGGACAGGCCCTACGAGCAGTACTTC.

The chain employs TRBV25-1 and TRBJ2-1; possibly TRBD2 for D (5 bases). V lost 3 bases and J lost 2, with 11 bases in between. Germline V lookup: CDR1 MGHDK, CDR2 SYGVNS. The length of the CDR3 is 15 residues. The CDR3 region has the DNA TGTGCCAGCAGTGATTGGTCGGGGACCTACAATGAGCAGTTCTTC. It yields the protein CASSDWSGTYNEQFF.

This clonotype was detected only a few times. The J gene is TRBJ2-7, the V gene TRBV20-1; no clear D. The V gene lost 6 bases and the J gene lost 4 bases, with 16 bases spanning the gap. The germline gives CDR1 DFQATT, CDR2 SNEGSKA (reference sequence). CDR3 length equals 13 residues. The chain's CDR3 is CSAATGRPYEQYF. The CDR3 coding sequence is TGCAGTGCCGCCACGGGCAGGCCGTACGAGCAGTACTTC.

This clonotype was counted at least ten times. V is TRBV12-3 or TRBV12-4 and J is TRBJ2-7; no firm D call. V was pared by 4 bases and J by 0 bases, with 10 bases between. The CDR3 is made up of 14 amino acids. The CDR3 is CASSSGMSSYEQYF. The CDR3 DNA is TGTGCCAGCAGTTCGGGTATGTCCTCCTACGAGCAGTACTTC.

This clonotype turned up a few times. The genes are TRBV4-3 and TRBJ2-7; D may be TRBD2 (5 bases). The V gene lost 1 base and the J gene lost 3 bases, with 16 bases spanning the gap. The CDR3 is 16 amino acids. CDR1 LGHNA and CDR2 YSLEER come from the germline V gene. The CDR3 reads CASSQALGPSSYEQYF. The CDR3 DNA is TGCGCCAGCAGCCAAGCCCTCGGACCTAGCAGCTACGAGCAGTACTTC.

This clonotype has just a few counts. CDR3 bases: TGCAGCGTTGAGGAAGCCGGGACAGACTATGGCTACACCTTC. Its translation: CSVEEAGTDYGYTF. The V gene is TRBV29-1, the J gene TRBJ1-2; 7 bases match TRBD1. The CDR3 loop spans 14 amino acids. The germline gives CDR1 SQVTM, CDR2 ANQGSEA. Trimming took 3 bases from V and 3 from J; bases not matched to a gene: 7.

This clonotype showed up just a few times. The gene calls are TRBV9 and TRBJ2-2; D ambiguous. The V end was cut by 0 bases, the J end by 5 bases, with 5 bases between. The germline gives CDR1 SGDLS, CDR2 YYNGEE. The CDR3 extends over 13 amino acids. The CDR3 region is CASSVEPTGELFF. As DNA, the CDR3 is TGTGCCAGCAGCGTAGAGCCGACCGGGGAGCTGTTTTTT.

This chain uses TRBV12-3 or TRBV12-4 with TRBJ2-3; D perhaps matches TRBD2 (6 bases). Deletions cut 2 bases from V and 1 base from J, with 10 bases between. This CDR3 region has 15 residues. This CDR3 reads CASSLTRDRTDTQYF. CDR3 DNA: TGTGCCAGCAGTTTAACGCGGGATCGCACAGATACGCAGTATTTT.

This clonotype came up a few times. The rearrangement uses TRBV20-1 and TRBJ2-2, with TRBD2 matching over 11 bases. CDR3 length: 14 residues. With V trimmed by 5 bases and J by 6 bases, 5 bases remained unmatched. Per the germline V gene, CDR1 is DFQATT and CDR2 is SNEGSKA (reference sequence). The DNA of the CDR3 is TGCAGTGCTCGTAGCGGGAGGGCCCCCGGGGAGCTGTTTTTT. This codes for CSARSGRAPGELFF.